These 11 T cell receptor beta chains were all obtained from the same sample, sequenced in a study of blood T cell repertoires in COVID-19. Method: immunoSEQ multiplex PCR; TCRdb's copy keeps in-frame clones and lacks some. The sample shows hundreds of thousands of clones, more than 85% of them seen only once. Material for sequencing was PBMCs or T cells enriched from blood (not recorded which). These receptors were taken from a woman in her thirties who had recovered from COVID-19.

CDR3 nucleotide sequence: TGTGCCAGCAGCTTTAGTCGGACAGGGGCCCAATGGGAGGCGACCGGGGAGCTGTTTTTT. This codes for CASSFSRTGAQWEATGELFF. The chain is built from TRBV11-3 and TRBJ2-2; TRBD1 matches 9 bases. Trimming at V came to 3 bases and at J to 5 bases, leaving 19 bases not matched to a gene. Germline V lookup: CDR1 SGHNT, CDR2 YENEEA. CDR3 length: 20 amino acids.

The chain uses TRBV28 and TRBJ1-6, with 8 bases aligning to TRBD1. The V and J ends lost 5 bases and 7 bases, in that order; junction bases with no gene match: 4. Germline V gene data show CDR1 as MDHEN and CDR2 as SYDVKM. The length of the CDR3 is 14 residues. The CDR3 region is CASSTGQGNSPLHF. For the CDR3, the DNA is TGTGCCAGCAGTACCGGACAGGGAAATTCACCCCTCCACTTT.

The chain has TRBV2 and TRBJ2-1; TRBD1 agrees at 9 bases. The CDR3 contains 14 residues. The V and J ends lost 6 bases and 8 bases, in that order; junction bases with no gene match: 8. Germline V lookup: CDR1 SNHLY, CDR2 FYNNEI. The CDR3 nucleotides are TGTGCCAGCAGGCCGGGACAGGGTGCAGATGAGCAGTTCTTC. Translated: CASRPGQGADEQFF.

V usage is TRBV7-9 and J usage is TRBJ1-2, with 10 nucleotides matching TRBD1. Germline loops: CDR1 SEHNR, CDR2 FQNEAQ (reference sequence). The V gene end was trimmed by 4 bases and the J gene end by 0 bases; junction bases not matched to a gene: 8. The CDR3 extends over 17 amino acids. In nucleotides, the CDR3 is TGTGCCAGCAGCTCTCGGGACAGGGGACTGGCTAACTATGGCTACACCTTC. It yields the protein CASSSRDRGLANYGYTF.

About this clone: A junction end diverges from the germline sequence, so it may reflect a read error. The CDR3 is CSGSSGNTIYF. CDR3 DNA sequence: TGTTCTGGGAGCTCTGGAAACACCATATATTTT. The rearrangement uses TRBV20-1 and TRBJ1-3; the D is unclear. CDR1 and CDR2 (germline): DFQATT, SNEGSKA (reference sequence). This CDR3 region has 11 residues.

The chain carries TRBV3-1 (or the pseudogene TRBV3-2) and TRBJ1-3; D may be TRBD1 (6 bases). Per germline, CDR1 LGHDT and CDR2 YNNKEL (reference sequence). The CDR3 sequence is 16 residues long. The V end lost 4 bases, the J end lost 4 bases, and 17 bases lay between the germline ends. The CDR3 loop reads CASSPDVDSRGNTIYF. For the CDR3, the DNA is TGTGCCAGCAGCCCGGATGTGGACAGCCGGGGAAACACCATATATTTT.

J is TRBJ1-4 and V is TRBV4-3; TRBD1 aligns across 7 bases. Per the germline V gene, CDR1 is LGHNA and CDR2 is YSLEER. J lost 8 bases, V lost 0 bases, and 12 bases had no gene match. CDR3 length: 17 amino acids. As DNA, the CDR3 is TGCGCCAGCAGCCAAGAAGTATCACGAGGGGGCGAGGAAAAACTGTTTTTT. This translates into CASSQEVSRGGEEKLFF.

This clone appeared once. This CDR3 is CASSPSTRGIFGGYTF. CDR3 coding DNA: TGTGCCAGCAGTCCCTCAACAAGAGGGATCTTCGGGGGCTACACCTTC. The rearrangement links TRBV27 to TRBJ1-2; D gene ambiguous. The germline V gene has CDR1 MNHEY and CDR2 SMNVEV (reference sequence). The CDR3 sequence is 16 residues long. Between the trimmed V and J ends, which lost 5 bases and 8 bases, there was a span of 24 bases.

The chain carries TRBV18 and TRBJ1-1, with D uncertain. Trimming cost V 4 bases and J 0 bases, with 9 bases left between them. Germline assignment: CDR1 KGHSH and CDR2 LQKENI. CDR3 length: 14 amino acids. In nucleotides, the CDR3 is TGTGCCAGCTCACAGGAGCTCGTGAACACTGAAGCTTTCTTT. Its translation: CASSQELVNTEAFF. Together with reference TRBV18 and TRBJ1-1, the CDR3 gives the full variable domain: NAGVMQNPRHLVRRRGQEARLRCSPMKGHSHVYWYRQLPEEGLKFMVYLQKENIIDESGMPKERFSAEFPKEGPSILRIQQVVRGDSAAYFCASSQELVNTEAFFGQGTRLTVV.

The chain links TRBV9 to TRBJ2-3, with a tentative D call TRBD2 (6 bases). This CDR3 has 18 residues. Germline V lookup: CDR1 SGDLS, CDR2 YYNGEE. The V gene lost 1 base and the J gene lost 5 bases, with 23 bases spanning the gap. The CDR3 is CASSVSPGSGAFGDTQYF. CDR3 nucleotides: TGTGCCAGCAGCGTAAGTCCGGGGTCGGGAGCCTTCGGAGATACGCAGTATTTT.

The genes are TRBV25-1 and TRBJ1-5; a possible D gene is TRBD1 (6 bases). The germline V gene encodes CDR1 MGHDK and CDR2 SYGVNS. This CDR3 spans 13 amino acids. The V and J ends lost 7 bases and 6 bases respectively, with 13 bases between them. The CDR3 coding sequence is TGTGCCAGCAATGGGGGGGCCGGTCAGCCCCAGCATTTT. This translates into CASNGGAGQPQHF.